The 21 T cell receptor beta chains below all came from one sample that was sequenced in a study of cytomegalovirus exposure and HLA in healthy donors. This PCR relied on a set of 60 Vbeta primers and 13 Jbeta primers. Data came from immunoSEQ multiplex PCR; TCRdb stores just in-frame clones and leaves some out. The repertoire holds 150,000 to 200,000 clones, with around 76% as singletons. The sequenced sample consisted of PBMCs. Receptors originate from a woman in her twenties or thirties in good health and CMV-seropositive.

The CDR3: CASSQATGFGNQPQHF. In nucleotides, the CDR3 is TGTGCCAGCAGCCAAGCGACAGGGTTTGGCAATCAGCCCCAGCATTTT. The V and J genes are TRBV4-2 and TRBJ1-5; 7 bases are a match to TRBD1. CDR3 length: 16 residues. J was trimmed by 2 bases and V by 1 base; bases with no gene match: 5. Germline CDR1 and CDR2: LGHNA and YNFKEQ.

The chain joins TRBV7-9 to TRBJ2-6, with D possibly being TRBD1 (6 bases). The CDR3 runs to 18 residues. V lost 0 bases, J lost 3 bases, and 15 bases lay in between. In germline, CDR1 is SEHNR, CDR2 FQNEAQ (reference sequence). CDR3 DNA sequence: TGTGCCAGCAGCTTAGCAGGCAGGGGTATCGTTGGGGCCAACGTCCTGACTTTC. Translated: CASSLAGRGIVGANVLTF.

The V call is TRBV4-3, the J call TRBJ1-3; D not resolved. The CDR3 is 15 amino acids. Germline loops: CDR1 LGHNA, CDR2 YSLEER. Trimming pared 4 bases from V and 0 bases from J, leaving 10 bases between. The CDR3 DNA sequence: TGCGCCAGCAGCCCCACAGTTAGCTCTGGAAACACCATATATTTT. This gives the protein CASSPTVSSGNTIYF.

The chain joins TRBV9 to TRBJ2-7; tentative D call: TRBD2 (6 bases). The ends were cut back, 4 bases at V and 0 bases at J, with 8 bases in the middle. The germline V gene has CDR1 SGDLS and CDR2 YYNGEE. This CDR3 contains 13 residues. CDR3 amino acids: CASSTGDSYEQYF. CDR3 DNA sequence: TGTGCCAGCAGCACGGGGGACTCCTACGAGCAGTACTTC.

This chain connects TRBV15 to TRBJ2-2, with D uncertain. CDR1 is LNHNV, CDR2 YYDKDF, per germline (reference sequence). V was pared by 2 bases and J by 6 bases, with 10 bases between. The CDR3 contains 14 residues. This CDR3 reads CATSRQLSAGELFF. CDR3 in DNA: TGTGCCACCAGCAGACAGTTGAGCGCCGGGGAGCTGTTTTTT.

The chain uses TRBV19 and TRBJ1-1; possible D gene TRBD1, 6 bases. This CDR3 has 15 amino acids. With 0 bases removed from V and 2 bases from J, the gap between germline ends came to 10 bases. Germline CDR1 reads LNHDA; CDR2 reads SQIVND (reference sequence). The CDR3 sequence is CASSIEWTANTEAFF. CDR3 nucleotide sequence: TGTGCCAGTAGTATAGAGTGGACAGCCAACACTGAAGCTTTCTTT.

This clone has only a few counts. The CDR3 DNA reads TGCGCCAGCAGCTACTCAGCGGGGGCCTCCTACGAGCAGTACTTC. Amino acids: CASSYSAGASYEQYF. This sequence joins TRBV5-1 and TRBJ2-7; 8 nucleotides line up with TRBD2. Germline assignment: CDR1 SGHRS and CDR2 YFSETQ. The CDR3 is made up of 15 amino acids. Trimming removed 3 bases from V and 0 bases from J; junction bases left unmatched: 5. Based on the CDR3 plus reference TRBV5-1 and TRBJ2-7, the full variable domain is KAGVTQTPRYLIKTRGQQVTLSCSPISGHRSVSWYQQTPGQGLQFLFEYFSETQRNKGNFPGRFSGRQFSNSRSEMNVSTLELGDSALYLCASSYSAGASYEQYFGPGTRLTVT.

This chain joins TRBV5-1 and TRBJ2-2; D is undetermined. CDR1 is SGHRS, CDR2 YFSETQ, per germline. The CDR3 consists of 14 residues. The V end was cut by 0 bases, the J end by 2 bases, with 5 bases between. The CDR3 DNA reads as TGCGCCAGCAGCTTGGACAGAAACACCGGGGAGCTGTTTTTT. This codes for CASSLDRNTGELFF.

The gene calls are TRBV13 and TRBJ2-5; D is ambiguous. The CDR3 extends over 13 amino acids. V gave up 1 base and J gave up 9 bases, with 12 bases separating them. CDR1 and CDR2 (germline): PRHDT, FYEKMQ (reference sequence). CDR3 protein: CASSLDNRVAQYF. In DNA form, the CDR3 reads TGTGCCAGCAGCTTAGATAATCGGGTGGCCCAGTACTTC.

V usage is TRBV27 and J usage is TRBJ2-1; 8 nucleotides agree with TRBD2. CDR1 is MNHEY, CDR2 SMNVEV, per germline (reference sequence). The CDR3 extends over 14 amino acids. The V segment lost 2 bases and the J segment 5 bases; nucleotides outside the gene matches: 2. CDR3 bases: TGTGCCAGCAGTTTAACTAGCGGACACAATGAGCAGTTCTTC. Protein sequence: CASSLTSGHNEQFF.

The chain uses TRBV6-5 and TRBJ1-2; D gene ambiguous. The CDR3 is 13 amino acids. V was shortened by 4 bases and J by 7 bases, with 13 bases between the two germline ends. From germline, CDR1 is MNHEY and CDR2 SVGAGI. The CDR3 loop reads CASSSSTGSGYTF. CDR3 in DNA: TGTGCCAGCAGTTCCTCGACCGGGAGTGGCTACACCTTC.

V and J are TRBV7-2 and TRBJ1-1; 9 bases agree with TRBD1. Per germline, CDR1 SGHTA and CDR2 FQGNSA. The junction had 5 bases not matched to a gene; V was cut back by 1 base and J by 8 bases. This CDR3 contains 14 residues. The CDR3 protein is CASSLVTGGQEAFF. The CDR3 region has the DNA TGTGCCAGCAGCTTAGTTACAGGGGGCCAAGAAGCTTTCTTT.

The CDR3 DNA follows: TGTGCCAGCTCACCAGTGAGACAGCTGAACACTGAAGCTTTCTTT. Encoded protein: CASSPVRQLNTEAFF. V usage is TRBV18 and J usage is TRBJ1-1; possible D gene TRBD1, 5 bases. CDR3 length: 15 residues. Looked up from germline, CDR1 is KGHSH and CDR2 is LQKENI. The ends were cut back, 2 bases at V and 0 bases at J, with 10 bases in the middle.

This clone has more than one count but fewer than ten. The rearrangement uses TRBV4-3 and TRBJ2-1; D may be TRBD1 (5 bases). Germline V gene sequence: CDR1 LGHNA, CDR2 YSLEER. The ends were cut back, 5 bases at V and 1 base at J, with 12 bases in the middle. This CDR3 spans 15 amino acids. The CDR3: CASSEQVASYNEQFF. CDR3 bases: TGCGCCAGCAGCGAACAGGTTGCTTCCTACAATGAGCAGTTCTTC.

The chain joins TRBV30 to TRBJ1-3, with D maybe TRBD1 (6 bases). The CDR3 covers 15 residues. The germline CDR1 and CDR2 sequences are GTSNPN and SVGIG (reference sequence). V lost 2 bases and J 0 bases, leaving 11 bases between the germline ends. The CDR3 reads CAWSWGQTSGNTIYF. The CDR3 DNA follows: TGTGCCTGGAGTTGGGGACAAACCTCTGGAAACACCATATATTTT.

V is TRBV10-2 and J is TRBJ2-7; a weak D match, TRBD2 (5 bases). CDR1 and CDR2 from the germline V gene are WSHSY and SAAADI. The CDR3 totals 13 residues. The V end was cut by 6 bases, the J end by 2 bases, with 11 bases between. DNA of the CDR3: TGCGCCAGCAGGTGGACTTCTACCTACGAGCAGTACTTC. Translated: CASRWTSTYEQYF.

V and J are TRBV29-1 and TRBJ1-1; the match to TRBD1 covers 10 bases. In germline, CDR1 is SQVTM, CDR2 ANQGSEA. The CDR3 has 13 amino acids. V dropped 6 bases and J dropped 5; count of bases not matched to a gene: 6. DNA for the CDR3: TGCAGCGTGCGACAGGGGGCGAGGACTGAAGCTTTCTTT. Its translation: CSVRQGARTEAFF.

The V call is TRBV5-6, the J call TRBJ2-5; 8 bases map to TRBD2. Germline CDR1 is SGHDT and CDR2 is YYEEEE. V dropped 1 base and J dropped 0; count of bases not matched to a gene: 8. The CDR3 is made up of 17 amino acids. Here the CDR3 DNA reads TGTGCCAGCAGCTTGTTGATTGGGCGGGAGGACCAAGAGACCCAGTACTTC. Translating gives CASSLLIGREDQETQYF.

The gene calls are TRBV28 and TRBJ1-6; D is unresolved. CDR3 size: 12 residues. The germline V and J ends were trimmed by 6 bases and 7 bases, with 7 bases remaining between them. Germline lookup yields CDR1 MDHEN and CDR2 SYDVKM. CDR3 nucleotides: TGTGCCAGCAGGATTCAGAATTCACCCCTCCACTTT. Amino acid sequence: CASRIQNSPLHF.

This chain links TRBV18 with TRBJ2-3; 9 positions agree with TRBD2. The CDR3 loop spans 16 amino acids. Trimming cost V 1 base and J 1 base; bases outside gene matches: 3. Germline assignment: CDR1 KGHSH and CDR2 LQKENI. CDR3 sequence (DNA): TGTGCCAGCTCACCACGCGGGGGGGCGGGCACAGATACGCAGTATTTT. As protein: CASSPRGGAGTDTQYF.

V usage is TRBV5-1 and J usage is TRBJ2-2; 8 bases agree with TRBD1. The CDR3 contains 17 residues. V was clipped by 2 bases and J by 1 base; unmatched bases: 7. Per the germline V gene, CDR1 is SGHRS and CDR2 is YFSETQ. CDR3 sequence reads: CASSFTPGTGNTGELFF. The DNA of the CDR3 is TGCGCCAGCAGCTTTACTCCCGGGACAGGGAACACCGGGGAGCTGTTTTTT.